The 9 T cell receptor beta chains below were found in one sample sequenced in a study of Ad26.COV2.S vaccination and SARS-CoV-2 variants (dated by TCRdb to the early 2020s). Libraries were constructed by the immunoSEQ multiplex PCR assay. Sourced from immuneACCESS, this table was stored by TCRdb with only in-frame sequences that have V and J called. A share of the clones is absent; for the studies checked, an unresolved V gene accounts for under half, and the remainder has no known explanation. This sample is represented by hundreds of thousands of clones; 75% to 90% of them were singletons. The top ten clones comprise 2.5% to 3% of the sample. Read against the paper, the sample's treatment or condition label means: over 15 received Ad26.COV2.S at low or high dose, single or two shots; 5 received placebo; per-sample allocation not given. For vaccine and placebo recipients, repertoires were sequenced using samples collected on day 63 after the first injection.

Sequenced material: peripheral blood, taken in a trial of Ad26.COV2.S vaccine versus placebo. These receptors came from a person between 18 and 65 years old who received the Ad26.COV2.S COVID-19 vaccine or a placebo.

This clone was observed once. This chain joins TRBV15 and TRBJ2-2; unclear D gene. The V gene's germline CDR1 is LNHNV and CDR2 YYDKDF (reference sequence). This CDR3 has 14 residues. The V end was cut by 9 bases, the J end by 6 bases, with 17 bases between. The CDR3 DNA follows: TGTGCCACGAGAATAGAAAGATCCGCCGGGGAGCTGTTTTTT. This codes for CATRIERSAGELFF.

In DNA form, the CDR3 reads TGTGCCAGCAGCCCGGCACCTTCGGTTGGCTACACCTTC. Amino acids: CASSPAPSVGYTF. This sequence joins TRBV11-2 and TRBJ1-2; D remains unclear. This CDR3 contains 13 residues. Trimming took 5 bases from V and 7 from J, leaving 14 bases between them. CDR1 is SGHAT and CDR2 is FQNNGV in the germline V gene.

The rearrangement joins TRBV28 to TRBJ1-5; TRBD1 might be the D (6 bases). The CDR3 loop spans 15 amino acids. Germline V gene sequence: CDR1 MDHEN, CDR2 SYDVKM. V was pared by 4 bases and J by 2 bases, with 12 bases between. CDR3 DNA sequence: TGTGCCAGCAGTTCCCCTCCAGGGGGCAATCAGCCCCAGCATTTT. This translates into CASSSPPGGNQPQHF.

This chain connects TRBV2 to TRBJ1-3; 7 bases align to TRBD1. Germline V gene lookup returns CDR1 SNHLY and CDR2 FYNNEI. V lost 8 bases, J lost 1 base, and 17 bases stayed unmatched. CDR3 length: 18 residues. This CDR3 reads CASSRYGNRGFSGNTIYF. The CDR3 region has the DNA TGTGCCAGCTCCCGGTACGGGAACAGGGGCTTTTCTGGAAACACCATATATTTT.

This rearrangement joins TRBV29-1 to TRBJ1-4; possible D gene TRBD1, 5 bases. The CDR3 has 14 residues. The V end was cut by 4 bases, the J end by 0 bases, with 9 bases between. The germline CDR1 and CDR2 sequences are SQVTM and ANQGSEA. In DNA form, the CDR3 reads TGCAGCGTTGCGGGGCGGGCAACTAATGAAAAACTGTTTTTT. It codes for CSVAGRATNEKLFF.

The rearrangement uses TRBV4-2 and TRBJ1-5; D is unresolved. V lost 1 base and J 3 bases, leaving 13 bases between the germline ends. There are 16 residues in the CDR3. The V gene's germline CDR1 is LGHNA and CDR2 YNFKEQ. CDR3: CASSQVLRGYNQPQHF. CDR3 in DNA: TGTGCCAGCAGCCAAGTGTTGAGAGGATACAATCAGCCCCAGCATTTT.

J is TRBJ2-1 and V is TRBV24-1; 9 nucleotides align to TRBD2. The germline CDR1 and CDR2 sequences are KGHDR and SFDVKD. V gave up 5 bases and J gave up 1 base; unmatched junction bases: 14. The CDR3 loop spans 19 amino acids. The CDR3 DNA reads as TGTGCCACCAGTGGCATTACCTCAGGACTAGCGATTTCCTACAATGAGCAGTTCTTC. It is translated as CATSGITSGLAISYNEQFF.

With respect to this clone: This same CDR3 is encoded by further DNA sequences in the sample. This chain links TRBV30 with TRBJ1-1; no definite D call. V lost 0 bases and J 5 bases, leaving 10 bases between the germline ends. The germline V gene has CDR1 GTSNPN and CDR2 SVGIG (reference sequence). The CDR3 is 13 residues long. The CDR3 region is CAWSVSGGTEAFF. In DNA, the CDR3 is TGTGCCTGGAGTGTAAGTGGTGGGACTGAAGCTTTCTTT.

A few counts support this clone. The rearrangement joins TRBV4-1 to TRBJ1-5, with D hard to call. The CDR3 is 17 residues long. V shed 2 bases and J shed 1 base, with 15 bases lying between them. Germline values: CDR1 MGHRA, CDR2 YSYEKL. The CDR3 loop reads CASSQSSEANSNQPQHF. The CDR3 nucleotides read TGCGCCAGCAGCCAATCGTCTGAGGCCAACAGCAATCAGCCCCAGCATTTT.